This is a list of T cell receptor beta chains from one sample in a study of blood T cells in healthy people across ages. Each CDR3 protein is one row after TCRdb ran MiXCR on the 5' RACE reads. The sample has 1.6 million or so distinct CDR3 sequences, around 36% seen once; the top ten hold approximately 10%. Sample: blood. Receptor source: a woman aged 25 to 39 in good health. Both conserved end residues are part of each CDR3. The D gene is left open where the match is weak. The listing skips clone size in some rows; elsewhere it reads once, few, many or a size class.

v_gene	d_gene	j_gene	abundance	CDR3nt	CDR3aa
TRBV11-2	TRBD2	TRBJ2-1	many	TGTGCCAGCAGCTTAGAATGGGAGGCTAGCGGGAGATCGCGGAATGAGCAGTTCTTC	CASSLEWEASGRSRNEQFF
TRBV14	NA	TRBJ1-2	few	TGTGCCAGCAGCCAAGGTGCCGTGGGCTATGGCTACACCTTC	CASSQGAVGYGYTF
TRBV7-2	NA	TRBJ1-2	NA	TGTGCCAGCAGCTTAGGTACGAACGGCTACACCTTC	CASSLGTNGYTF
TRBV18	NA	TRBJ2-3	NA	TGTGCCAGCTCACCACCCTCGTCGGGACCCACAGATACGCAGTATTTT	CASSPPSSGPTDTQYF
TRBV5-1	NA	TRBJ1-4	NA	TGCGCCAGCAGCTTGGAAATGGTACGGAATGAAAAACTGTTTTTT	CASSLEMVRNEKLFF
TRBV7-2	NA	TRBJ2-7	few	TGTGCCAGCAGCCCAACCTACAGCACCTACGAGCAGTACTTC	CASSPTYSTYEQYF
TRBV27	NA	TRBJ2-7	many	TGTGCCAGCAGTTTCGGGCGGAGCTACGAGCAGTACTTC	CASSFGRSYEQYF
TRBV5-6	NA	TRBJ2-5	once	TGTGCCAGCAGCCTCCGACAGTCTCAAGGGACCCAGTACTTC	CASSLRQSQGTQYF
TRBV4-1	NA	TRBJ1-2	few	TGCGCCAGCAGCCAAACTGACAGTATCTATGGCTACACCTTC	CASSQTDSIYGYTF
TRBV7-9	NA	TRBJ1-6	many	TGTGCCAGCAGCCCCCGGGACTCAGGCCCTTGGCTCCACTTT	CASSPRDSGPWLHF
TRBV7-3	NA	TRBJ1-1	NA	TGTGCCAGCAGCTTAGCAACGGGGACTGAAGCTTTCTTT	CASSLATGTEAFF
TRBV6-6	NA	TRBJ2-1	NA	TGTGCCAGCAGTACGATGGAAAGCTCCTACAATGAGCAGTTCTTC	CASSTMESSYNEQFF
TRBV9	NA	TRBJ2-3	few	TGTGCCAGCAGCGTAGAGGTATGGGCCGTCACAGATACGCAGTATTTT	CASSVEVWAVTDTQYF
TRBV4-1	TRBD2	TRBJ2-1	few	TGCGCCAGCAGCCAAGGTGTCTCTACTAGCGGGAGTTACAATGAGCAGTTCTTC	CASSQGVSTSGSYNEQFF
TRBV2	NA	TRBJ2-1	few	TGTGCCAGCAGTGAATGGGGGCCTGAGCAGTTCTTC	CASSEWGPEQFF
TRBV27	TRBD2	TRBJ2-1	NA	TGTGCCAGCAGAGAAATAGCGGGGGGCCGGAATGAGCAGTTCTTC	CASREIAGGRNEQFF
TRBV27	TRBD1	TRBJ2-4	NA	TGTGCCAGCAGTCTAACCGGGACAGGGATAGGACTAGCCAAAAACATTCAGTACTTC	CASSLTGTGIGLAKNIQYF
TRBV3-1	TRBD2	TRBJ2-3	many	TGTGCCAGCAGCCAAACTAGCGGGAAGAGCACAGATACGCAGTATTTT	CASSQTSGKSTDTQYF
TRBV9	TRBD2	TRBJ2-3	NA	TGTGCCAGCAGCGTAGCTTCCGGACTAGGCACAGATACGCAGTATTTT	CASSVASGLGTDTQYF
TRBV12-3/TRBV12-4	NA	TRBJ1-3	NA	TGTGCCAGCAGTGGATTGATCGGGGGCTCTGGAAACACCATATATTTT	CASSGLIGGSGNTIYF
TRBV6-1	TRBD2	TRBJ2-7	NA	TGTGCCAGCACCAGAGCGGGGGGTCTCCACGAGCAGTACTTC	CASTRAGGLHEQYF
TRBV5-1	NA	TRBJ2-7	many	TGCGCCAGCACAGCAACCACCTACGAGCAGTACTTC	CASTATTYEQYF